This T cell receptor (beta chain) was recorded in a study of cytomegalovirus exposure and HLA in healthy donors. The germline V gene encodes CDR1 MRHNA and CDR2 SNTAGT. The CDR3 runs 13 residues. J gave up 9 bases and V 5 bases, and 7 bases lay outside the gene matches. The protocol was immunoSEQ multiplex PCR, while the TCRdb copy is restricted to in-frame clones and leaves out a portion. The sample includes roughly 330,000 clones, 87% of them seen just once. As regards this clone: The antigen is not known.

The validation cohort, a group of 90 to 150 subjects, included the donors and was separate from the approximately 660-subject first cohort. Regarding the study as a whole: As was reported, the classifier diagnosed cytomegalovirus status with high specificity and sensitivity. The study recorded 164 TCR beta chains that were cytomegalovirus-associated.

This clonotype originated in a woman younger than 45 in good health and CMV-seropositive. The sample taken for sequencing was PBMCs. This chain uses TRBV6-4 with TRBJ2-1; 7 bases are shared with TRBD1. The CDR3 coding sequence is TGTGCCAGCAGTCTAATGGGACAGAGTGAGCAGTTCTTC. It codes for CASSLMGQSEQFF.